This TCR beta chain was sequenced for a study of CD8 T cells in ankylosing spondylitis. Details on this clonotype: Its specificity is unknown.

TCR beta libraries were made by quantitative 5'-RACE with molecular barcodes. TCRdb reprocessed the 5' RACE reads with MiXCR, giving one entry per CDR3 protein. Of approximately 250,000 distinct CDR3 sequences in the sample, under 35% were seen once. Study-level findings and limits: Ankylosing spondylitis blood appeared to carry a characteristic TCR beta motif of roughly eight highly homologous variants. Clones that were linked to disease were CD8+ and were relatively rare in peripheral blood. From matched ankylosing spondylitis synovial fluid, disease-linked clones were reportedly recovered at significantly enriched levels.

Deletions cut 0 bases from V and 3 bases from J, with 6 bases between. This CDR3 region has 14 residues. Germline V gives CDR1 SNHLY, CDR2 FYNNEI. The receptor comes from a male donor with ankylosing spondylitis or in good health (not recorded which). The sequenced sample was blood, either unsorted or a sorted T cell fraction (not recorded which). The gene calls are TRBV2 and TRBJ1-5; the D is unclear. The CDR3 loop reads CASSEAGDNQPQHF. The CDR3 DNA reads as TGTGCCAGCAGTGAAGCCGGAGACAATCAGCCCCAGCATTTT.